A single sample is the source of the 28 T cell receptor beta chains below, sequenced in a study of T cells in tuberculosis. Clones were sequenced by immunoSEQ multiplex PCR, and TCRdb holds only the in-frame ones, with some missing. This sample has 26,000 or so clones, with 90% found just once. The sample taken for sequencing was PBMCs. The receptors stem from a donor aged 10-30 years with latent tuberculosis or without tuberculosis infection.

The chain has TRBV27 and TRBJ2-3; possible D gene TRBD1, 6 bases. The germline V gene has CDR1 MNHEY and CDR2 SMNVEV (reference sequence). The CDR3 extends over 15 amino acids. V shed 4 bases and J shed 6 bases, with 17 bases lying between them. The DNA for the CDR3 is TGTGCCAGCAGTTCACAGGGTTCAGCTATTGATACGCAGTATTTT. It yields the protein CASSSQGSAIDTQYF.

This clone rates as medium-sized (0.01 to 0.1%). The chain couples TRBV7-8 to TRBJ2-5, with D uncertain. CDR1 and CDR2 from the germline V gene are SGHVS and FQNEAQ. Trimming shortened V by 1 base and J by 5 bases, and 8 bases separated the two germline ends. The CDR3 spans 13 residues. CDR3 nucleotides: TGTGCCAGCAGCTTAGAACACGGGGAGACCCAGTACTTC. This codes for CASSLEHGETQYF. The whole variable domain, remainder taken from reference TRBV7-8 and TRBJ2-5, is GAGVSQSPRYKVAKRGQDVALRCDPISGHVSLFWYQQALGQGPEFLTYFQNEAQLDKSGLPSDRFFAERPEGSVSTLKIQRTQQEDSAVYLCASSLEHGETQYFGPGTRLLVL.

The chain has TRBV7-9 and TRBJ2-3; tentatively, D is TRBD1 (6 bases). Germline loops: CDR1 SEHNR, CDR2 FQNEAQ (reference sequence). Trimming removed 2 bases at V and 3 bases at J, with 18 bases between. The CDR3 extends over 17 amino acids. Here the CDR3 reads CASSLRDGTLQTDTQYF. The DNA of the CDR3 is TGTGCCAGCAGCTTAAGAGATGGGACACTCCAAACAGATACGCAGTATTTT.

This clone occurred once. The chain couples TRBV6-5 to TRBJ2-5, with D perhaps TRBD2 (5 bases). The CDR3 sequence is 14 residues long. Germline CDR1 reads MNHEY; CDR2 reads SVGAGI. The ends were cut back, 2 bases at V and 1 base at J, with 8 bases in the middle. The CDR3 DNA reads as TGTGCCAGCAGTTACGGCGGGCCCCAAGAGACCCAGTACTTC. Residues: CASSYGGPQETQYF.

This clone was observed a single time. The CDR3 DNA follows: TGTGCCAGCAGTTCCCCAGAGAACACTGAAGCTTTCTTT. It translates to CASSSPENTEAFF. The rearrangement uses TRBV28 and TRBJ1-1, with D unresolved. There are 13 residues in the CDR3. The germline gives CDR1 MDHEN, CDR2 SYDVKM. V was pared by 4 bases and J by 1 base, with 7 bases between.

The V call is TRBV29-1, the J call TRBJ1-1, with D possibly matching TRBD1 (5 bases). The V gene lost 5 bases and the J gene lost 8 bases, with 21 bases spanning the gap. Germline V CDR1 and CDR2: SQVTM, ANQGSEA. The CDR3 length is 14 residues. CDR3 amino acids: CSVRGGGPGREAFF. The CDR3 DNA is TGCAGCGTTCGCGGGGGAGGGCCGGGGAGGGAAGCTTTCTTT. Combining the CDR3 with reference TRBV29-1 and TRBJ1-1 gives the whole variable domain SAVISQKPSRDICQRGTSLTIQCQVDSQVTMMFWYRQQPGQSLTLIATANQGSEATYESGFVIDKFPISRPNLTFSTLTVSNMSPEDSSIYLCSVRGGGPGREAFFGQGTRLTVV.

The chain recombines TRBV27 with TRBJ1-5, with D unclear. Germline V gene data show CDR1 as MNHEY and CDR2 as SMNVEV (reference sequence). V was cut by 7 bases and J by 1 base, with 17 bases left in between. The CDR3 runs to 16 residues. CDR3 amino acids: CASTLNLGGSNQPQHF. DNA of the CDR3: TGTGCCAGCACCCTCAATCTGGGAGGGAGCAATCAGCCCCAGCATTTT.

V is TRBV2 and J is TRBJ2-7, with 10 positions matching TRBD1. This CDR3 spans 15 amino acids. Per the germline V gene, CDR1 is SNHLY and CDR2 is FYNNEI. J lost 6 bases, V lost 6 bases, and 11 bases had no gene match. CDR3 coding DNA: TGTGCCAGCAGCGCGGCTGGGACAGGGGTGTCCGAGCAGTACTTC. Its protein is CASSAAGTGVSEQYF.

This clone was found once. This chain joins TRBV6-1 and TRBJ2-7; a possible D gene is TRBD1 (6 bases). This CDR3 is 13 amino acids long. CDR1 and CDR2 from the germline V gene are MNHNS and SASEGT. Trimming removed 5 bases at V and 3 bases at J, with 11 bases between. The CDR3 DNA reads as TGTGCCAGCAGTCAGGGGTCCTACTACGAGCAGTACTTC. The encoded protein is CASSQGSYYEQYF.

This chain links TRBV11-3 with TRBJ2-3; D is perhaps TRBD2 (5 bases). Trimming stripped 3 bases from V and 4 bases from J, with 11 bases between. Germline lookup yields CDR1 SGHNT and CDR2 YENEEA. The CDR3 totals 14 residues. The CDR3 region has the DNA TGTGCCAGCAGCTTGTTGGCTAGCCCAGATACGCAGTATTTT. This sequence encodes CASSLLASPDTQYF.

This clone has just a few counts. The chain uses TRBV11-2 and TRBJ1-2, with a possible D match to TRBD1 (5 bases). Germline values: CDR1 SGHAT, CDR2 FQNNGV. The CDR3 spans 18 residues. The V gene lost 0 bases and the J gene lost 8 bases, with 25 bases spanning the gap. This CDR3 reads CASSLDGRSGTSRQGYTF. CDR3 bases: TGTGCCAGCAGCTTAGATGGGAGGTCAGGGACGTCCCGTCAAGGCTACACCTTC.

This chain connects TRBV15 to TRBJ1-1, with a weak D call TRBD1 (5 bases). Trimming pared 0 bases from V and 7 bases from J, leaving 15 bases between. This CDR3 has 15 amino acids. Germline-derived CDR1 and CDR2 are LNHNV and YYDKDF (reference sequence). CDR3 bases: TGTGCCACCAGCAGAGATCTAGGGGCCTACGGTGAAGCTTTCTTT. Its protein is CATSRDLGAYGEAFF.

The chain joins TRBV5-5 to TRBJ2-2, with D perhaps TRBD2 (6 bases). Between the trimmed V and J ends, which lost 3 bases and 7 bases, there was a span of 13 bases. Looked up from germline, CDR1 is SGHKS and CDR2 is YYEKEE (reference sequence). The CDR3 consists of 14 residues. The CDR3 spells CASSSGTYNGELFF. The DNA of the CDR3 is TGTGCCAGCAGCTCCGGGACTTATAACGGGGAGCTGTTTTTT.

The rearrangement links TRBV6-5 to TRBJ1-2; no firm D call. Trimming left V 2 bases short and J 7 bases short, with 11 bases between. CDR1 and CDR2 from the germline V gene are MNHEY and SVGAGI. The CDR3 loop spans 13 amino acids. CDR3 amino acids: CASSYAGSGGYTF. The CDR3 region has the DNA TGTGCCAGCAGTTACGCGGGGAGTGGTGGCTACACCTTC.

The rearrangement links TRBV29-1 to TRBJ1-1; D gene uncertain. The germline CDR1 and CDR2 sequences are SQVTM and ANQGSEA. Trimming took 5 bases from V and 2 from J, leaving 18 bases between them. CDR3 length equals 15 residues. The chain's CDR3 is CSVSPRQAINTEAFF. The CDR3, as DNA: TGCAGCGTTAGTCCCAGGCAGGCAATAAACACTGAAGCTTTCTTT.

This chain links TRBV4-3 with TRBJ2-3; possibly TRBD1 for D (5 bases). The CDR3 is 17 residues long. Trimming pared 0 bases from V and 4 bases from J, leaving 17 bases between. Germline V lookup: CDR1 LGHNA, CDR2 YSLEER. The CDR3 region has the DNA TGCGCCAGCAGCCAAGATAGGTCCAGGGTTGGGTCAGATACGCAGTATTTT. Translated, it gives CASSQDRSRVGSDTQYF.

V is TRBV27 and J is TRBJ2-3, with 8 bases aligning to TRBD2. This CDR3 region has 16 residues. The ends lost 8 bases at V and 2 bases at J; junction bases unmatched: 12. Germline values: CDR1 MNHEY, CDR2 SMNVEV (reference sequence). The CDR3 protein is CASGTLLADYTDTQYF. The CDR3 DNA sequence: TGTGCCAGCGGAACACTACTAGCGGACTACACAGATACGCAGTATTTT.

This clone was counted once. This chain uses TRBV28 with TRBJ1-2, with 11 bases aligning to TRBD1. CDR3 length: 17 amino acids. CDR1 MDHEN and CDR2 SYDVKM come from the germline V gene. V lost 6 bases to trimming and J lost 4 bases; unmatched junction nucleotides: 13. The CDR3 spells CASSLSGQGVSGYGYTF. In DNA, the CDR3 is TGTGCCAGCAGCCTCTCGGGACAGGGGGTGAGCGGCTATGGCTACACCTTC.

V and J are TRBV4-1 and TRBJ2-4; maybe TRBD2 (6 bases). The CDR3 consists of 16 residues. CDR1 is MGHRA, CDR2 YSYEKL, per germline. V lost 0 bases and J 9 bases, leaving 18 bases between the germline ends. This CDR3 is CASSQDSGGRGSIQYF. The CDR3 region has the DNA TGCGCCAGCAGCCAAGATTCCGGAGGGAGAGGTAGCATTCAGTACTTC.

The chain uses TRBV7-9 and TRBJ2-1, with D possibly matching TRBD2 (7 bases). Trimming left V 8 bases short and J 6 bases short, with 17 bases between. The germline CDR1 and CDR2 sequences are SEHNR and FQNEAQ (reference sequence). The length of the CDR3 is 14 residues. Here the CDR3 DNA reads TGTGCCAGCGCTCCAATCGGGGGGCCCAATGAGCAGTTCTTC. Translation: CASAPIGGPNEQFF.

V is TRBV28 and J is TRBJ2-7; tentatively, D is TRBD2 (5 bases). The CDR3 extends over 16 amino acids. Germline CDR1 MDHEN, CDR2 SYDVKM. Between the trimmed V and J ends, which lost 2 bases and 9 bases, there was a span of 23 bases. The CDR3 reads CASSLAGITYESGQYF. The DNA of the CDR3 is TGTGCCAGCAGTTTAGCGGGTATTACCTACGAGAGTGGGCAGTACTTC.

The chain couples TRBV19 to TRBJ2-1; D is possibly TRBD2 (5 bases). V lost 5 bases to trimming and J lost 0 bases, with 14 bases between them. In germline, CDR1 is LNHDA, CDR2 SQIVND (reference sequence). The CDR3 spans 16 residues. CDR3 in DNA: TGTGCCAGTAGTCTGCGGGTCCCGCCCTCCTACAATGAGCAGTTCTTC. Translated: CASSLRVPPSYNEQFF.

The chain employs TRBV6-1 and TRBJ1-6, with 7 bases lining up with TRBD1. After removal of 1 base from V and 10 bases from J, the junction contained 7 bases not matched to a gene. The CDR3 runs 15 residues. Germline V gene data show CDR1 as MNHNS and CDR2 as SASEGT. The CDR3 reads CASSEEAGGKSPLHF. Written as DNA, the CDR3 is TGTGCCAGCAGTGAAGAGGCAGGGGGAAAGTCACCCCTCCACTTT.

The CDR3 protein is CASSDQGLNTEAFF. For the CDR3, the DNA is TGTGCCAGCAGTGACCAGGGGTTGAACACTGAAGCTTTCTTT. V is TRBV2 and J is TRBJ1-1; TRBD1 might be the D (6 bases). V dropped 3 bases and J dropped 0 bases, with 8 bases sitting between them. The CDR3 has 14 residues. Germline V gene sequence: CDR1 SNHLY, CDR2 FYNNEI.

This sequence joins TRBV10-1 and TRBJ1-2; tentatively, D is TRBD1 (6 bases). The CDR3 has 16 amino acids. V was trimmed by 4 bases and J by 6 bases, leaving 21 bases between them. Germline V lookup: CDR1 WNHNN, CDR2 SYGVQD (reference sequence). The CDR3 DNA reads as TGCGCCAGCAGTGCCCACCCGGGGGGCGAGGTTCATGGCTACACCTTC. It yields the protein CASSAHPGGEVHGYTF.

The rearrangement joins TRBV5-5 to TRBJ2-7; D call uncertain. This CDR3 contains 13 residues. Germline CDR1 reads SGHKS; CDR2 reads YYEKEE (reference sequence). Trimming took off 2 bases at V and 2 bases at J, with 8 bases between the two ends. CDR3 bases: TGTGCCAGCAGCTTTACAGCTACCTACGAGCAGTACTTC. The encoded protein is CASSFTATYEQYF.

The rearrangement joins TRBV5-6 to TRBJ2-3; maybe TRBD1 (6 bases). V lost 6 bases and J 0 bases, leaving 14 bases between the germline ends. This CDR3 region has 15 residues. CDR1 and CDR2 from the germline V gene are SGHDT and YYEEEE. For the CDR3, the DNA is TGTGCCAGCACCCTGCCAGGGGTTAGCACAGATACGCAGTATTTT. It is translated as CASTLPGVSTDTQYF. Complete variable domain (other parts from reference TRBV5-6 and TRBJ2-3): DAGVTQSPTHLIKTRGQQVTLRCSPKSGHDTVSWYQQALGQGPQFIFQYYEEEERQRGNFPDRFSGHQFPNYSSELNVNALLLGDSALYLCASTLPGVSTDTQYFGPGTRLTVL.

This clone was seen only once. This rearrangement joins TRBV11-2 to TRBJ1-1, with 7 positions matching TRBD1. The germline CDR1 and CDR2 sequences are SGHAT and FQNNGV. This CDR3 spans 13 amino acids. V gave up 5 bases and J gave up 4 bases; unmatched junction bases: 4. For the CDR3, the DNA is TGTGCCAGCAGCCTGCGACAGGGCACTGAAGCTTTCTTT. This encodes CASSLRQGTEAFF.